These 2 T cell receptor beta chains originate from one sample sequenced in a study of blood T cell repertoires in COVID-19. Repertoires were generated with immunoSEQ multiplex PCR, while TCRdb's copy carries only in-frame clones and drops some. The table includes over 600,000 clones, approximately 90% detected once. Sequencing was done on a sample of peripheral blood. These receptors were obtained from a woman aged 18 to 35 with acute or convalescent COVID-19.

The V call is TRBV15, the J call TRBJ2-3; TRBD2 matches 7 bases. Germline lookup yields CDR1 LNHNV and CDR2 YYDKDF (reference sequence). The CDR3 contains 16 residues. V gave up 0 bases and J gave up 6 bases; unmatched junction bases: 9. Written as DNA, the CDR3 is TGTGCCACCAGCAGAGAGATGGGGACCGGGGGGGATACGCAGTATTTT. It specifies CATSREMGTGGDTQYF.

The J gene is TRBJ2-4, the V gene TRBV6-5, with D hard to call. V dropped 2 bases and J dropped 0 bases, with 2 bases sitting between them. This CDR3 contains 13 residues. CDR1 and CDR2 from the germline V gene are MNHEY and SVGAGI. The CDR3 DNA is TGTGCCAGCAGTTACCTAGCCAAAAACATTCAGTACTTC. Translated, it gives CASSYLAKNIQYF.